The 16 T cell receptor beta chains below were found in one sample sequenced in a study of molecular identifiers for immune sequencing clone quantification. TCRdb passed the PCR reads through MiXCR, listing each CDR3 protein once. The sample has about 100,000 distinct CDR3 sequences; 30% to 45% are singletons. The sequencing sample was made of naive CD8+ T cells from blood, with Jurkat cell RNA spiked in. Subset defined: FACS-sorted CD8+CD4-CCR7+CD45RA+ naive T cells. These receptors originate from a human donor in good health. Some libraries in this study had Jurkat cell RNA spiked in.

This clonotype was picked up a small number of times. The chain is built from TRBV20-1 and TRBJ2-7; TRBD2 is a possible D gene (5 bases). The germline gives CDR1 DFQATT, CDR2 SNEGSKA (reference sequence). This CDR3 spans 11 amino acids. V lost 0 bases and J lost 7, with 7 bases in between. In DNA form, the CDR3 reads TGCAGTGCTAGAGATCGAGGGGAGCAGTACTTC. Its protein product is CSARDRGEQYF.

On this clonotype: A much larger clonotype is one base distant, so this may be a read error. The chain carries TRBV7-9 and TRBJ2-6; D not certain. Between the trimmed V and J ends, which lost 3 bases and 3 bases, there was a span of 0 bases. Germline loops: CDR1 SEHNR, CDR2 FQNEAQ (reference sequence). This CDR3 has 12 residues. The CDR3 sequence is CASSFGANVLTF. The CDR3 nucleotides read TGTGCCAGCAGCTTTGGGGCCAACGTCCTGACTTTC.

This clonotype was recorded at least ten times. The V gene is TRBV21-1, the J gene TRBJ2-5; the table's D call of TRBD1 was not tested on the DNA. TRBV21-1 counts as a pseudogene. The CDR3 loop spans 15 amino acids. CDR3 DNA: TGTGCCAGCCCGAAAGGGGCTGGGTACCAAGAGACCCAGTACTTC. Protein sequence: CASPKGAGYQETQYF.

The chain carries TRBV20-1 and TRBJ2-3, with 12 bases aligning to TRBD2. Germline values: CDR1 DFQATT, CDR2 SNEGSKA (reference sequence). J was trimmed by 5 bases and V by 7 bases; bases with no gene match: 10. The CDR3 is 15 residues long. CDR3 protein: CSVLPSGGVGDTQYF. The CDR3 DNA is TGCAGTGTTCTACCTAGCGGGGGGGTTGGAGATACGCAGTATTTT.

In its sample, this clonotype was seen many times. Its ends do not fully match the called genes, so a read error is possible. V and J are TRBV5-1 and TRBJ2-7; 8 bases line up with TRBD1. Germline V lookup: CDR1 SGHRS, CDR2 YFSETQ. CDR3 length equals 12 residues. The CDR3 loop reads CASSGQGYEQYF. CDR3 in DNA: TGTGCCAGCAGTGGACAGGGCTACGAGCAGTACTTC.

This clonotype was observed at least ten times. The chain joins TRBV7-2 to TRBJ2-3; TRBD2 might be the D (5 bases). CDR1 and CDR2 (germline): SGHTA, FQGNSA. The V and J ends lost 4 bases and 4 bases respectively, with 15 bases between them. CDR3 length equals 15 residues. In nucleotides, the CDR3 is TGTGCCAGCAGCTCGGAGGTAGTTATCCCAGATACGCAGTATTTT. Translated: CASSSEVVIPDTQYF.

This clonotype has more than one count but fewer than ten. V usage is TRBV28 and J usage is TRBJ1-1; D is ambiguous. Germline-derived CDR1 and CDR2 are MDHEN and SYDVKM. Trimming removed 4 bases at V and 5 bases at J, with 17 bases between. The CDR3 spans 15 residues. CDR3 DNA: TGTGCCAGCAGTTCCCCAGAAGGAGTTAGTACTGAAGCTTTCTTT. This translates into CASSSPEGVSTEAFF.

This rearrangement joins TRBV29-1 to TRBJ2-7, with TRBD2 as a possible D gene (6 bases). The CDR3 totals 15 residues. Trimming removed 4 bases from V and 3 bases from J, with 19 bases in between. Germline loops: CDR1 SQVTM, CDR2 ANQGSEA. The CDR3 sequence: CSVGYWASGSYEQYF. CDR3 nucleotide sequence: TGCAGCGTTGGATATTGGGCTTCCGGGAGCTACGAGCAGTACTTC.

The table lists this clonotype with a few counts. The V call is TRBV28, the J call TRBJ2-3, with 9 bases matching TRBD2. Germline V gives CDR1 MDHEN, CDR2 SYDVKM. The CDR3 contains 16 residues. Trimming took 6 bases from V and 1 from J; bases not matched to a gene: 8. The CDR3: CASSLAGGRRTDTQYF. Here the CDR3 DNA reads TGTGCCAGCAGCTTGGCGGGGGGGCGACGCACAGATACGCAGTATTTT.

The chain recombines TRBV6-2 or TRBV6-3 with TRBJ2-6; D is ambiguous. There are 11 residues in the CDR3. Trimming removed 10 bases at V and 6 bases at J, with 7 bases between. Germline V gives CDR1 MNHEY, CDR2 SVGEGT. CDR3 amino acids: CATSMANVLTF. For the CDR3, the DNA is TGTGCCACCTCAATGGCCAACGTCCTGACTTTC.

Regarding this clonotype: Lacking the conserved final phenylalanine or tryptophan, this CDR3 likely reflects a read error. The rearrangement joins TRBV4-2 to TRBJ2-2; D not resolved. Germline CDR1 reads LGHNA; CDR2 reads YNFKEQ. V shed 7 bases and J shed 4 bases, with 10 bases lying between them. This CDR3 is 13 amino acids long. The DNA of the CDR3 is TGTGCCAGCAACCCTGCAGGCACCGGGGAGCTGTTTTTA. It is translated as CASNPAGTGELFL.

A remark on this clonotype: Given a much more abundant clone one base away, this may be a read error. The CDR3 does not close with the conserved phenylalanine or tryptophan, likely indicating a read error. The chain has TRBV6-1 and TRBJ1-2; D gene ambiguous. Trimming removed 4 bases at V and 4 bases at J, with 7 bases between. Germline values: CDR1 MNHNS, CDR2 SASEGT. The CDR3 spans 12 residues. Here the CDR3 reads CASSVRGYGYTI. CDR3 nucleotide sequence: TGTGCCAGCAGTGTGCGCGGCTATGGCTACACCATC.

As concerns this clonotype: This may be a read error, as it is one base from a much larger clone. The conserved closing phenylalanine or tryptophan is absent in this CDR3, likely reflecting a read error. The CDR3 coding sequence is TGTGCCAGCAGTTTCCGGCTGATTAAGGAGGATACGCAGTATTTA. It specifies CASSFRLIKEDTQYL. The chain joins TRBV28 to TRBJ2-3; D is undetermined. CDR1 and CDR2 (germline): MDHEN, SYDVKM. V lost 3 bases and J 6 bases, leaving 16 bases between the germline ends. The CDR3 spans 15 residues.

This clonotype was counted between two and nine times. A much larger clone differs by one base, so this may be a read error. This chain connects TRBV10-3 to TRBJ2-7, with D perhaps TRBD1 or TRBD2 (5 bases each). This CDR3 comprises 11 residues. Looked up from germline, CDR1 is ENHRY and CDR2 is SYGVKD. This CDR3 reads CAISQRDEQSF. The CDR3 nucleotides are TGTGCCATCAGTCAGAGGGACGAGCAGTCCTTC.

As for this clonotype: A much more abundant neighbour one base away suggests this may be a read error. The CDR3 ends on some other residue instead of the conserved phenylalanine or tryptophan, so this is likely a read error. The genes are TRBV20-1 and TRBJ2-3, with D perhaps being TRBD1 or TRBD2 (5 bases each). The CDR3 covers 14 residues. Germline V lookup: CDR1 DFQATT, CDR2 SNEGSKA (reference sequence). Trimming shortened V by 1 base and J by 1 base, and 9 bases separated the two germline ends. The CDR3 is CSARVEGRTDTQYL. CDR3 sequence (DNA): TGCAGTGCTAGAGTAGAGGGGCGCACAGATACGCAGTATCTT.

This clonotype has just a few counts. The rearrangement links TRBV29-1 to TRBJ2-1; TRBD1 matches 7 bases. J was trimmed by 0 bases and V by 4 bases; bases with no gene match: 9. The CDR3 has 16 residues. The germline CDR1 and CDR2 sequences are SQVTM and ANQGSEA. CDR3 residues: CSVVGRGSSSYNEQFF. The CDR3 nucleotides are TGCAGCGTTGTTGGCAGGGGGTCGAGCTCCTACAATGAGCAGTTCTTC.